A single sample is the source of the 14 T cell receptor beta chains below, sequenced in a study of shared clonotypes between healthy human individuals. The assay was immunoSEQ multiplex PCR, and TCRdb's table has in-frame clones only and misses some. This table holds roughly 96,000 clones, 40% to 55% found once. Input material: PBMCs. The source is a woman aged 40 to 49 in good health. Some clones in this sample may be carry-over from other donors' samples.

This chain links TRBV11-2 with TRBJ1-2, with D possibly matching TRBD1 (5 bases). The CDR3 totals 15 residues. With 8 bases removed from V and 5 bases from J, the gap between germline ends came to 21 bases. The V gene's germline CDR1 is SGHAT and CDR2 FQNNGV. The CDR3 region is CASGGFGGVRYGYTF. CDR3 in DNA: TGTGCCAGCGGCGGATTTGGGGGGGTTCGATATGGCTACACCTTC.

This clone was counted between two and nine times. V gene TRBV10-3 combines with J gene TRBJ1-2; D remains unclear. Trimming pared 3 bases from V and 8 bases from J, leaving 7 bases between. This CDR3 is 11 amino acids long. CDR1 and CDR2 (germline): ENHRY, SYGVKD. CDR3 nucleotides: TGTGCCATCAGTGAAGTGGGCGGCTACACCTTC. The encoded protein is CAISEVGGYTF.

V and J are TRBV5-1 and TRBJ2-3; 11 bases map to TRBD1. With V trimmed by 1 base and J by 4 bases, 5 bases remained unmatched. CDR1 is SGHRS, CDR2 YFSETQ, per germline. The CDR3 is 16 amino acids. The CDR3 region has the DNA TGCGCCAGCAGCTTGACCGGGACAGGGGGGTCAGATACGCAGTATTTT. Protein product: CASSLTGTGGSDTQYF.

In its sample, this clone was seen a few times. CDR3 in amino acids: CASSTGQTGEQYF. The DNA for the CDR3 is TGTGCCAGCAGCACGGGACAGACCGGGGAGCAGTACTTC. The V call is TRBV6-5, the J call TRBJ2-7; TRBD1 matches 7 bases. V was pared by 6 bases and J by 7 bases, with 9 bases of the junction left unmatched. Looked up from germline, CDR1 is MNHEY and CDR2 is SVGAGI. The CDR3 is made up of 13 amino acids.

This sequence joins TRBV4-3 and TRBJ2-7, with TRBD1 identical over 7 bases. V lost 0 bases and J lost 6; bases outside the gene matches: 8. This CDR3 is 15 amino acids long. The germline V gene has CDR1 LGHNA and CDR2 YSLEER. The DNA for the CDR3 is TGCGCCAGCAGCCAAGATCCCCAGGGGGTCTTCGAGCAGTACTTC. It codes for CASSQDPQGVFEQYF.

This chain uses TRBV4-3 with TRBJ2-7, with D perhaps being TRBD1 or TRBD2 (5 bases each). This CDR3 is 15 amino acids long. The germline V and J ends were trimmed by 4 bases and 3 bases, with 16 bases remaining between them. Germline assignment: CDR1 LGHNA and CDR2 YSLEER. CDR3 nucleotides: TGCGCCAGCAGCCCTGGTTTAGGGGAGAGCTACGAGCAGTACTTC. This translates into CASSPGLGESYEQYF.

Details on this clone: Being one base from a much bigger clone, this may be a read error. The chain uses TRBV30 and TRBJ2-3, with TRBD1 identical over 9 bases. The CDR3 extends over 13 amino acids. Germline V gene lookup returns CDR1 GTSNPN and CDR2 SVGIG (reference sequence). This CDR3 reads CAFTGTGLDTQFF. CDR3 DNA: TGTGCCTTTACCGGGACAGGGCTAGATACGCAGTTTTTT. Full variable domain (remainder filled in from reference TRBV30 and TRBJ2-3): SQTIHQWPATLVQPVGSPLSLECTVEGTSNPNLYWYRQAAGRGLQLLFYSVGIGQISSEVPQNLSASRPQDRQFILSSKKLLLSDSGFYLCAFTGTGLDTQFFGPGTRLTVL.

The rearrangement joins TRBV30 to TRBJ2-6, with D uncertain. Deletions cut 3 bases from V and 0 bases from J, with 12 bases between. The length of the CDR3 is 16 residues. Germline V gives CDR1 GTSNPN, CDR2 SVGIG (reference sequence). This CDR3 is CAWSPSLGSGANVLTF. The CDR3 nucleotides read TGTGCCTGGAGCCCCTCTCTGGGCTCTGGGGCCAACGTCCTGACTTTC.

The sample holds one count of this clone. The chain is built from TRBV7-2 and TRBJ1-3; D possibly corresponds to TRBD1 (5 bases). The CDR3 extends over 16 amino acids. Trimming cost V 5 bases and J 0 bases, with 14 bases left between them. Germline V gene data show CDR1 as SGHTA and CDR2 as FQGNSA. CDR3 in DNA: TGTGCCAGCAGCCCACCCTCGGGGGGCTCTGGAAACACCATATATTTT. Encoded protein: CASSPPSGGSGNTIYF.

This rearrangement joins TRBV21-1 to TRBJ2-7; no DNA check was done on the table's D call, TRBD1. TRBV21-1 is reported as a pseudogene. This CDR3 is built from 14 residues. The CDR3 nucleotides read TGTGCCAGCAGCAAAGGGGGCAGACACTACGAGCAGTACTTC. It codes for CASSKGGRHYEQYF.

This clone was found many times. The rearrangement links TRBV4-2 to TRBJ1-1, with TRBD1 matching 7 bases. Germline V CDR1 and CDR2: LGHNA, YNFKEQ. The trim removed 1 base at V and 0 bases at J, leaving 5 bases unmatched. This CDR3 has 16 amino acids. DNA for the CDR3: TGTGCCAGCAGCCAAGCGTCTGACAGGGTGAACACTGAAGCTTTCTTT. It specifies CASSQASDRVNTEAFF.

A remark on this clone: A junction boundary mismatches the germline segment, possibly from a read error. This CDR3 is also generated by other DNA sequences in the sample. The chain carries TRBV30 and TRBJ2-5; 12 positions match TRBD1. CDR1 GTSNPN and CDR2 SVGIG come from the germline V gene (reference sequence). The CDR3 has 19 residues. Here the CDR3 DNA reads TGTGCATGGAGTGTACTGAAAAAGGGACAGGGGGCGGGCCAAGAGACCCAGTACTTC. Protein sequence: CAWSVLKKGQGAGQETQYF.

With regard to this clone: Other DNA sequences in this specimen translate into the identical CDR3. The chain combines TRBV30 with TRBJ2-7; D gene unclear. V was trimmed by 3 bases and J by 5 bases, leaving 8 bases between them. This CDR3 comprises 11 residues. Germline-derived CDR1 and CDR2 are GTSNPN and SVGIG (reference sequence). The CDR3 DNA reads TGTGCCTGGAGCGCCAGAAACGAGCAGTACTTC. Its translation is CAWSARNEQYF.

This clone was recorded at least ten times. This rearrangement joins TRBV5-6 to TRBJ2-7; maybe TRBD1 (6 bases). Germline CDR1 is SGHDT and CDR2 is YYEEEE. The CDR3 sequence is 14 residues long. Between the trimmed V and J ends, which lost 1 base and 5 bases, there was a span of 13 bases. The DNA of the CDR3 is TGTGCCAGCAGCTTGCAGGGGTTGAGCCACGAGCAGTACTTC. Translating it yields CASSLQGLSHEQYF.